The following is a T cell receptor (beta chain) sequence with its context. The antigen remains unidentified. The record originates from a study of cytomegalovirus exposure and HLA in healthy donors. Per germline, CDR1 SGHDT and CDR2 YYEEEE. This CDR3 comprises 16 residues. Germline trimming cut 0 bases from V and 6 bases from J; bases unmatched to any gene: 8. Sequencing used immunoSEQ multiplex PCR; TCRdb keeps in-frame clones, though not all of them. Of 70,000 to 85,000 clones in the sample, around 94% are singletons; the top ten hold under 2%. Findings and limits, study-wide: TCR clusters originating in the first cohort tended to co-occur in the 100 to 150 validation repertoires, according to a later analysis.

Sequencing was done on a sample of PBMCs. The chain couples TRBV5-6 to TRBJ1-4; 7 bases line up with TRBD1. The receptor was derived from a woman aged 18 to 35 in good health and CMV-seropositive. CDR3 loop: CASSLDTGVAHEKLFF. The DNA of the CDR3 is TGTGCCAGCAGCTTGGACACAGGGGTGGCGCATGAAAAACTGTTTTTT.